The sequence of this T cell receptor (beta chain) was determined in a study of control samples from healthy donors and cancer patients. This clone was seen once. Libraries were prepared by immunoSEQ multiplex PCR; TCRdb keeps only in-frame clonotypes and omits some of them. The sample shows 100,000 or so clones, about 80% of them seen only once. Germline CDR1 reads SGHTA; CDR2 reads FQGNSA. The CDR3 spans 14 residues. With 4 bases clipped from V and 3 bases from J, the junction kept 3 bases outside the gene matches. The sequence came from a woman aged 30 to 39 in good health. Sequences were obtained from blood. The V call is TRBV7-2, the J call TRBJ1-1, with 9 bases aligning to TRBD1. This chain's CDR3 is CASSWTGVDTEAFF. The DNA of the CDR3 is TGTGCCAGCAGCTGGACAGGGGTGGACACTGAAGCTTTCTTT.